The 5 T cell receptor beta chains below were found in one sample sequenced in a study of PD-1 blockade in classical Hodgkin lymphoma. Time point reported: cycle 4 day 1 (C4D1), after six to seven weeks of nivolumab. All trial patients relapsed after autologous stem cell transplantation. Libraries were prepared by immunoSEQ multiplex PCR; TCRdb keeps only in-frame clonotypes and omits some of them. The sample lists about 93,000 clones; roughly 73% were seen once. The sequenced sample was peripheral blood mononuclear cells (PBMCs), obtained before the fourth cycle of nivolumab. These receptors were collected from a human donor with classical Hodgkin lymphoma.

This chain joins TRBV7-3 and TRBJ2-7; D is unclear. V dropped 3 bases and J dropped 0 bases, with 6 bases sitting between them. Germline V gene sequence: CDR1 SGHTA, CDR2 FQGTGA. The CDR3 runs 13 residues. The CDR3 DNA reads TGTGCCAGCAGCTTCCTCCCCTCCTACGAGCAGTACTTC. Its protein is CASSFLPSYEQYF. Using reference TRBV7-3 and TRBJ2-7 for the parts outside the CDR3, the full variable domain is GAGVSQTPSNKVTEKGKYVELRCDPISGHTALYWYRQSLGQGPEFLIYFQGTGAADDSGLPNDRFFAVRPEGSVSTLKIQRTERGDSAVYLCASSFLPSYEQYFGPGTRLTVT.

The J gene is TRBJ1-2, the V gene TRBV19; tentative D call: TRBD1 (5 bases). CDR3 size: 15 residues. Looked up from germline, CDR1 is LNHDA and CDR2 is SQIVND (reference sequence). V lost 6 bases and J 4 bases, leaving 18 bases between the germline ends. The CDR3 loop is CASSAVGAGAYGYTF. In DNA form, the CDR3 reads TGTGCCAGTAGCGCCGTTGGGGCAGGAGCCTATGGCTACACCTTC.

This clone was seen only a few times. V gene TRBV9 combines with J gene TRBJ2-7; D is unclear. The V and J ends lost 5 bases and 2 bases respectively, with 14 bases between them. This CDR3 contains 14 residues. Per the germline V gene, CDR1 is SGDLS and CDR2 is YYNGEE. Here the CDR3 DNA reads TGTGCCAGCAGTCCCCTCGGGCAGCCCTACGAGCAGTACTTC. Protein: CASSPLGQPYEQYF.

The gene calls are TRBV6-6 and TRBJ2-7; 10 bases agree with TRBD1. Trimming cost V 3 bases and J 7 bases; bases outside gene matches: 9. CDR3 length equals 15 residues. Germline-derived CDR1 and CDR2 are MNHNY and SVGAGI (reference sequence). CDR3 DNA sequence: TGTGCCAGCAGTTATAGCGGGACAGGGGTCAGGGAGCAGTACTTC. The encoded protein is CASSYSGTGVREQYF.

The chain employs TRBV7-3 and TRBJ2-7; 8 bases line up with TRBD1. The V gene's germline CDR1 is SGHTA and CDR2 FQGTGA. This CDR3 has 13 amino acids. V gave up 5 bases and J gave up 6 bases; unmatched junction bases: 6. The CDR3 here is CASSPATGGEQYF. DNA of the CDR3: TGTGCCAGCAGCCCTGCTACAGGGGGCGAGCAGTACTTC.